This TCR beta chain was sequenced for a study of blood T cell repertoires in COVID-19 (TCRdb year 2020). Turning to the overall study: Samples covering the acute and convalescent phases of COVID-19 were provided by collaborators in the United States, Italy and Spain. The samples were drawn from two sources: the first 160 participants of the ongoing ImmuneRACE study, and some 1,300 subjects contributed by 6 global collaborators. The repertoires were made available in a free public database intended to serve as a resource for research on the immune response to SARS-CoV-2. Nearly every sample came with metadata listing a de-identified subject ID, COVID-19 status, age in years and sex. The dataset comprised deeply sampled blood TCRbeta repertoires from subjects exposed to, actively infected with, or recovered from COVID-19. The material from the prospective study consisted of cDNA or gDNA derived from T cells, B-cell-depleted T cells, or PBMCs. Where available, HLA class I and class II types were obtained from metadata supplied by the sample provider rather than from assay-based typing.

The immunoSEQ Assay, a bias-controlled multiplex PCR, was used to amplify TCRbeta CDR3 regions from genomic DNA. The source study handled its data this way. The number of nucleated cells in each sample was estimated by amplification of reference gene primers within the assay. Sequence reads were collapsed and filtered to measure the absolute abundance of every unique TCRbeta CDR3 rearrangement. Productive Simpson clonality was computed per sample as the square root of Simpson's diversity index over productive rearrangements. TCRdb took this table from immuneACCESS and kept in-frame rearrangements with V and J called. Such tables lack part of the clones; where checked against another copy, unresolved V genes explain under half of the gap, and the rest is unexplained. For V, J and clone size, that table is used; D and trimming come from the DNA. Present in this sample are more than 250,000 clones, more than 70% of which were seen just once. 1.2% of the sample is held by the ten biggest clonotypes.

CDR1 and CDR2 are drawn from the germline V gene: MNHEY, SVGAGI. The CDR3 sequence holds 13 residues, the cysteine and phenylalanine included. Only CDR3 DNA is held: 39 bases, read in frame from base 1. The germline ends are 12 bases apart after V is trimmed by 6 bases and J by 4 bases. Results the study describes overall, beyond this receptor: The quantity of clinical and demographic metadata differed by source and by participant and was supplied without curation.

The collaborating institutions used their own protocols to collect whole blood in K2EDTA tubes. Collaborator samples were shipped for TCRbeta analysis as frozen whole blood, isolated PBMCs, or DNA extracted from either sample type. Comment on this clone: No cognate antigen has been identified for it. Per-base quality was not reported, and no clone a single base away is much larger than it.

Here the chain combines TRBV6-5 and TRBJ1-2; the best D guess is TRBD1, with 6 bases matching. The receptor comes from a woman between 50 and 59 years old with acute or convalescent COVID-19. Sequencing was performed on peripheral blood. This receptor has the CDR3 CASRAGASYGYTF. The sequenced DNA: TGTGCCAGCAGGGCAGGGGCTTCCTATGGCTACACCTTC.